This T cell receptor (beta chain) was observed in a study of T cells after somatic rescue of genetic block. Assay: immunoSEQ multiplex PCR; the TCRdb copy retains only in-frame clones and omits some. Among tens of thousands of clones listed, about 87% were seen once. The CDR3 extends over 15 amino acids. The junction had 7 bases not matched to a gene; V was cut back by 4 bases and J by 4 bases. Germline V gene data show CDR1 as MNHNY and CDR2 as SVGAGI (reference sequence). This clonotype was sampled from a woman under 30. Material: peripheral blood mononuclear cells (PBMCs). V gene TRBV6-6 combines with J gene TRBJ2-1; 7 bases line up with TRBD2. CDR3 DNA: TGTGCCAGCAGTTTCCGTAGCGGGCGGTACAATGAGCAGTTCTTC. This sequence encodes CASSFRSGRYNEQFF.